The 14 T cell receptor beta chains below come from one sample, sequenced in a study of vaccination and CD4 T cells after COVID-19. For these receptors, no antigen is known. Treatment described: approximately nine-day PBMC culture with coronavirus spike peptide pools or control peptides (ViraFEST assay). The Oncomine TCR Beta short-read assay sequenced DNA from cultured CD4+ T cells. One entry per CDR3 protein results from TCRdb running MiXCR on the PCR reads. This sample has under 20,000 distinct CDR3 sequences; roughly 42% occur once, and the top ten carry around 5.8%. Sequenced material: CD4+ T cells from blood, cultured in vitro, taken before SARS-CoV-2 vaccination. These receptor sequences come from a human donor who had recovered from COVID-19.

The CDR3 sequence is CATLLGGQYF. DNA of the CDR3: TGTGCCACCCTCTTGGGCGGGCAGTACTTC. The chain joins TRBV6-1 to TRBJ2-7; no clear D. The CDR3 is 10 residues long. Trimming stripped 10 bases from V and 9 bases from J, with 13 bases between. Germline V gene lookup returns CDR1 MNHNS and CDR2 SASEGT.

CDR3 in DNA: TGCAGTGCTTCAGACGAGAGGAACTATGGCTACACCTTC. Amino acids: CSASDERNYGYTF. The J gene is TRBJ1-2, the V gene TRBV20-1; the D is unclear. The ends were cut back, 5 bases at V and 2 bases at J, with 12 bases in the middle. Germline CDR1 and CDR2: DFQATT and SNEGSKA (reference sequence). CDR3 length equals 13 residues.

The J gene is TRBJ1-5, the V gene TRBV27; 8 bases fit TRBD1. The CDR3 consists of 15 residues. The germline CDR1 and CDR2 sequences are MNHEY and SMNVEV (reference sequence). The V and J ends lost 4 bases and 7 bases, in that order; junction bases with no gene match: 9. The CDR3 sequence is CASSSSRQGLQPQHF. The CDR3 bases are TGTGCCAGCAGTTCATCAAGACAGGGGTTGCAGCCCCAGCATTTT.

The rearrangement uses TRBV6-2 or TRBV6-3 and TRBJ1-2; D is possibly TRBD1 (5 bases). Germline V gene data show CDR1 as MNHEY and CDR2 as SVGEGT. This CDR3 contains 14 residues. Trimming left V 0 bases short and J 4 bases short, with 9 bases between. The CDR3 coding sequence is TGTGCCAGCAGTTACTCGCTGGGGGGCTATGGCTACACCTTC. Its protein is CASSYSLGGYGYTF.

This chain uses TRBV12-3 or TRBV12-4 with TRBJ1-1, with a possible D match to TRBD1 (6 bases). The germline V and J ends were trimmed by 6 bases and 4 bases, with 12 bases remaining between them. The CDR3 sequence is 13 residues long. The CDR3 sequence is CASRTTGPTEAFF. CDR3 sequence (DNA): TGTGCCAGCAGAACAACAGGGCCCACTGAAGCTTTCTTT.

V usage is TRBV29-1 and J usage is TRBJ2-2; perhaps D is TRBD1 or TRBD2 (6 bases each). V lost 4 bases, J lost 1 base, and 13 bases lay in between. Per the germline V gene, CDR1 is SQVTM and CDR2 is ANQGSEA. The CDR3 length is 15 residues. The CDR3 bases are TGCAGCGTTGCCGGGGGACACCTGAACACCGGGGAGCTGTTTTTT. Its translation is CSVAGGHLNTGELFF.

The gene calls are TRBV20-1 and TRBJ2-1, with 9 nucleotides matching TRBD2. This CDR3 has 14 residues. V lost 5 bases to trimming and J lost 5 bases; unmatched junction nucleotides: 7. Germline V CDR1 and CDR2: DFQATT, SNEGSKA (reference sequence). The CDR3 sequence is CSARPGLAHNEQFF. CDR3 nucleotides: TGCAGTGCTCGGCCGGGACTAGCCCACAATGAGCAGTTCTTC.

J is TRBJ2-7 and V is TRBV28; the match to TRBD2 covers 10 bases. Germline V gives CDR1 MDHEN, CDR2 SYDVKM. The CDR3 loop spans 15 amino acids. Trimming removed 6 bases from V and 6 bases from J; junction bases left unmatched: 11. CDR3 nucleotide sequence: TGTGCCAGCAGCCCCCGGACTAGCGGTCCTCGCGAGCAGTACTTC. It encodes CASSPRTSGPREQYF.

The chain links TRBV20-1 to TRBJ2-5; TRBD1 matches at 9 bases. Germline loops: CDR1 DFQATT, CDR2 SNEGSKA (reference sequence). Trimming took 3 bases from V and 2 from J; bases not matched to a gene: 1. The CDR3 runs 13 residues. Here the CDR3 DNA reads TGCAGTGCTAGGGGGACAGGGCAAGAGACCCAGTACTTC. Encoded protein: CSARGTGQETQYF.

The sample holds one count of this clonotype. The genes are TRBV11-3 and TRBJ2-1; D perhaps matches TRBD1 (5 bases). CDR1 is SGHNT, CDR2 YENEEA, per germline. The ends were cut back, 4 bases at V and 10 bases at J, with 17 bases in the middle. CDR3 length: 14 amino acids. The CDR3: CASSSRGSTSEQFF. The CDR3 nucleotides are TGTGCCAGCAGCTCAAGGGGCTCGACATCCGAGCAGTTCTTC.

This clonotype has only a few counts. The chain uses TRBV20-1 and TRBJ2-4, with a possible D match to TRBD2 (6 bases). Between the trimmed V and J ends, which lost 1 base and 8 bases, there was a span of 15 bases. Germline V lookup: CDR1 DFQATT, CDR2 SNEGSKA (reference sequence). The CDR3 has 14 amino acids. Here the CDR3 DNA reads TGCAGTGCTAGAGGGGATACCCGGAGGGACATTCAGTACTTC. Translation: CSARGDTRRDIQYF.

V is TRBV30 and J is TRBJ1-6; no clear D. V was cut by 4 bases and J by 10 bases, with 11 bases left in between. The CDR3 sequence is 12 residues long. Germline V gives CDR1 GTSNPN, CDR2 SVGIG (reference sequence). CDR3 loop: CAWKDLDSPLHF. The CDR3 bases are TGTGCCTGGAAAGATCTGGACTCACCCCTCCACTTT. Based on the CDR3 plus reference TRBV30 and TRBJ1-6, the full variable domain is SQTIHQWPATLVQPVGSPLSLECTVEGTSNPNLYWYRQAAGRGLQLLFYSVGIGQISSEVPQNLSASRPQDRQFILSSKKLLLSDSGFYLCAWKDLDSPLHFGNGTRLTVT.

CDR3 bases: TGTGCCAGCAGTTTAGTGGGAGGGTTGGTGCCCCAGCATTTT. It encodes CASSLVGGLVPQHF. The rearrangement joins TRBV12-3 or TRBV12-4 to TRBJ1-5, with no clear D. The CDR3 loop spans 14 amino acids. V was shortened by 1 base and J by 9 bases, with 13 bases between the two germline ends.

This clonotype turned up a few times. The chain employs TRBV6-1 and TRBJ1-2, with D possibly matching TRBD1 (6 bases). The germline V gene encodes CDR1 MNHNS and CDR2 SASEGT. The V and J ends lost 5 bases and 3 bases respectively, with 7 bases between them. This CDR3 is 12 amino acids long. CDR3 DNA: TGTGCCAGCAGTCGGACAGACTATGGCTACACCTTC. Translation gives CASSRTDYGYTF.